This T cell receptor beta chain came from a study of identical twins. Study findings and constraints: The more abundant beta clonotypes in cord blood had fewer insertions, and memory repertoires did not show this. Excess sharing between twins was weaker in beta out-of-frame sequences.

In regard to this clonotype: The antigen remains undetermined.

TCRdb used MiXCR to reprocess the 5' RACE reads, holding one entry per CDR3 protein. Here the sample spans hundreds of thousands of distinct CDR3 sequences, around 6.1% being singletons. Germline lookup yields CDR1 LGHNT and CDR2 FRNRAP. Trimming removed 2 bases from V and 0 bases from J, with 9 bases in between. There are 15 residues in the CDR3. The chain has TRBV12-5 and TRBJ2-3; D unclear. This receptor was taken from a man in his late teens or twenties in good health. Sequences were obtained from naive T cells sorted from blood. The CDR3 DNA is TGTGCTAGTGGTTTGTATCCCGTTAGCACAGATACGCAGTATTTT. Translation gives CASGLYPVSTDTQYF. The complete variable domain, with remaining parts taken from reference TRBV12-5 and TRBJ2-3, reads DARVTQTPRHKVTEMGQEVTMRCQPILGHNTVFWYRQTMMQGLELLAYFRNRAPLDDSGMPKDRFSAEMPDATLATLKIQPSEPRDSAVYFCASGLYPVSTDTQYFGPGTRLTVL.